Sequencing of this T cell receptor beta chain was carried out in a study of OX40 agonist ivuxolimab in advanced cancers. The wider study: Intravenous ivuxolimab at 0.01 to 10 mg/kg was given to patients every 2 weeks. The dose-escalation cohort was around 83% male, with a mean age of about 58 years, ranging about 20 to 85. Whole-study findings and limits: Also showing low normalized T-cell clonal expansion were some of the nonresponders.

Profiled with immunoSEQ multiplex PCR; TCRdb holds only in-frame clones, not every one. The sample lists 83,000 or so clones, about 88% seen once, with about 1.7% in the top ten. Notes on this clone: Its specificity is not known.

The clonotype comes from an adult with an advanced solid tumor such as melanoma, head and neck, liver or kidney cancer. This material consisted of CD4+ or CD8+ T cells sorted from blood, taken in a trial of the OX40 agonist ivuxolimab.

Here the CDR3 DNA reads TGTGCCAGCAGAAAAGAGTGGGGGCGTCCCTACGAGCAGTACTTC. Translated: CASRKEWGRPYEQYF. The V call is TRBV6-5, the J call TRBJ2-7; D might be TRBD1 (6 bases). The CDR3 covers 15 residues. V dropped 6 bases and J dropped 2 bases, with 17 bases sitting between them. Germline lookup yields CDR1 MNHEY and CDR2 SVGAGI.